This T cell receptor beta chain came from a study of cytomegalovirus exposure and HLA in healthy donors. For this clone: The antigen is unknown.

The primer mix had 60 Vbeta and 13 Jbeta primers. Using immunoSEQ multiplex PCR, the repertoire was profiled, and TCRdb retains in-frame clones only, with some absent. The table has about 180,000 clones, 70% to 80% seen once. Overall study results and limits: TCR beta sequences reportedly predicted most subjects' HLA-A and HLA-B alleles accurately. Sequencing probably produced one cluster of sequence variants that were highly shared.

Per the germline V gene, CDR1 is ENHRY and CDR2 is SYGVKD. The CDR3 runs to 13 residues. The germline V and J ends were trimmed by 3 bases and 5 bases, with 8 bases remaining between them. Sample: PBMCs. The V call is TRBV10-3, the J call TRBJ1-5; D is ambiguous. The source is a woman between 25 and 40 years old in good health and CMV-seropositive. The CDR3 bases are TGTGCCATCAGTGACACGAGCGATCAGCCCCAGCATTTT. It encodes CAISDTSDQPQHF.